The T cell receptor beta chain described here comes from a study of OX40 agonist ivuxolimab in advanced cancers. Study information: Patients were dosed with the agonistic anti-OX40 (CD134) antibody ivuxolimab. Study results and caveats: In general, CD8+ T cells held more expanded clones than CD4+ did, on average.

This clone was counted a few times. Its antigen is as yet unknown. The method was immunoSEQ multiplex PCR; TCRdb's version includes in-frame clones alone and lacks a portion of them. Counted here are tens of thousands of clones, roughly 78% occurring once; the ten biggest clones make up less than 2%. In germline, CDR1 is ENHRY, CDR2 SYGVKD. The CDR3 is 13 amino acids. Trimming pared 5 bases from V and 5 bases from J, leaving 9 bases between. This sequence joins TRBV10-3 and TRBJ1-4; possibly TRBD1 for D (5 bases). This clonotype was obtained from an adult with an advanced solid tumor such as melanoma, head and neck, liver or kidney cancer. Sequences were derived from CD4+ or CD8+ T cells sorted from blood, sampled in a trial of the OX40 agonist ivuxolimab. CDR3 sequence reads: CAISPGENEKLFF. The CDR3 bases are TGTGCCATCAGTCCGGGGGAAAATGAAAAACTGTTTTTT.